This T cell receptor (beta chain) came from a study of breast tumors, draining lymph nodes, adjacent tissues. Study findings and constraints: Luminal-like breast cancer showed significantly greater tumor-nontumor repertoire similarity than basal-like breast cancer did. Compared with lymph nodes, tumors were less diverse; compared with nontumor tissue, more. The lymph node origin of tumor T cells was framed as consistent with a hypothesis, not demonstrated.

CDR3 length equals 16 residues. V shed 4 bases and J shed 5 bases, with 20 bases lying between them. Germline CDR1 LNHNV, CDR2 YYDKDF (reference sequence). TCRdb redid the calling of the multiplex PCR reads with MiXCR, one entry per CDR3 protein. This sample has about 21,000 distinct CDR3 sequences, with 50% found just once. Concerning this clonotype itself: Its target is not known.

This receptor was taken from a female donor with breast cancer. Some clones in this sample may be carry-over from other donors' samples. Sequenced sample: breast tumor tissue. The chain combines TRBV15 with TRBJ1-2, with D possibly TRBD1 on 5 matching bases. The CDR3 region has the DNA TGTGCCACCAGCAAGGGGAAAAAACGATCCGATTATGGCTACACCTTC. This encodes CATSKGKKRSDYGYTF. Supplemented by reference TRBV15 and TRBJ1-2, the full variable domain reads DAMVIQNPRYQVTQFGKPVTLSCSQTLNHNVMYWYQQKSSQAPKLLFHYYDKDFNNEADTPDNFQSRRPNTSFCFLDIRSPGLGDTAMYLCATSKGKKRSDYGYTFGSGTRLTVV.